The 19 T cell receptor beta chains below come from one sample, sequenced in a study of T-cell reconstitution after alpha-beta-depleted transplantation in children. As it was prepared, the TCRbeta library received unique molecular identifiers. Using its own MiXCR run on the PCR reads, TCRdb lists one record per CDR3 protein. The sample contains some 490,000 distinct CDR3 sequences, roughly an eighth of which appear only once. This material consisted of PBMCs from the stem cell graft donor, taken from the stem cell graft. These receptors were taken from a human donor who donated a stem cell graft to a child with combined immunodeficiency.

The CDR3 loop is CASSVESSRPQETQYF. In DNA form, the CDR3 reads TGTGCCAGCAGCGTAGAGTCTAGCAGACCCCAAGAGACCCAGTACTTC. The V and J genes are TRBV9 and TRBJ2-5; maybe TRBD2 (5 bases). Trimming removed 0 bases at V and 1 base at J, with 13 bases between. The CDR3 contains 16 residues. Germline V gene data show CDR1 as SGDLS and CDR2 as YYNGEE.

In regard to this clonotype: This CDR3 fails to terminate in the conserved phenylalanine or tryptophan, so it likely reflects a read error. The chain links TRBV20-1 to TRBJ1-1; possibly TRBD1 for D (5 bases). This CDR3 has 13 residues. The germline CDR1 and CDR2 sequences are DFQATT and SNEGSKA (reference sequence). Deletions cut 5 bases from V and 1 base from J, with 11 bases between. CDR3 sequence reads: CSAARDWNTEAFS. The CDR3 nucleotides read TGCAGTGCTGCACGGGACTGGAACACTGAAGCTTTCTCT.

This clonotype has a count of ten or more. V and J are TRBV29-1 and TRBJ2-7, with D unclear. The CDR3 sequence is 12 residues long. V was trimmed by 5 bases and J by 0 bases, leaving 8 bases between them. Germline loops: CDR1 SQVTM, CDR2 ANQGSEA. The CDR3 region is CSVLAGSYEQYF. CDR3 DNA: TGCAGCGTTCTGGCCGGCTCCTACGAGCAGTACTTC.

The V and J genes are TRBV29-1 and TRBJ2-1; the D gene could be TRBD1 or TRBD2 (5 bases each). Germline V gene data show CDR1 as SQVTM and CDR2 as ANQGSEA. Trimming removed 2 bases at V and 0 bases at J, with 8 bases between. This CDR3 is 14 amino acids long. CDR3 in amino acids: CSVEWGSSYNEQFF. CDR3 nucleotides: TGCAGCGTTGAATGGGGGAGCTCCTACAATGAGCAGTTCTTC.

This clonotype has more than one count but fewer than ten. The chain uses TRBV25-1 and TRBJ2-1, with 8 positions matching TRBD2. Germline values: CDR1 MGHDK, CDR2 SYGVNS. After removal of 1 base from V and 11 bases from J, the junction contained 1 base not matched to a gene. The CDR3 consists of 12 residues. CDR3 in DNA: TGTGCCAGCAGTGAATTTAGCGGGAAGCAGTTCTTC. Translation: CASSEFSGKQFF.

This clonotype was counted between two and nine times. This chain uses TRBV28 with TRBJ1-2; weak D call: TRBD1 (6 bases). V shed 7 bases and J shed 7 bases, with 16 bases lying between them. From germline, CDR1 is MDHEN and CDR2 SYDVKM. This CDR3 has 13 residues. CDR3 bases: TGTGCCAGCAATTTTCCACAGGGTGGTGGCTACACCTTC. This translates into CASNFPQGGGYTF.

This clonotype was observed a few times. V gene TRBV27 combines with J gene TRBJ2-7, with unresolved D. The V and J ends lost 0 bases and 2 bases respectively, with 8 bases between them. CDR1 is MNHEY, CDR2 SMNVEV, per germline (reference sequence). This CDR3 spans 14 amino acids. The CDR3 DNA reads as TGTGCCAGCAGTTTATCGTCGACCCCCTACGAGCAGTACTTC. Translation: CASSLSSTPYEQYF.

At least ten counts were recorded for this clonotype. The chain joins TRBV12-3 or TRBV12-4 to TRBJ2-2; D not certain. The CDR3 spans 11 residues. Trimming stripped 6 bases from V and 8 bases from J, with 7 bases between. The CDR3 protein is CASRSLGELFF. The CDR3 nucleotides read TGTGCCAGCAGGAGCCTTGGGGAGCTGTTTTTT.

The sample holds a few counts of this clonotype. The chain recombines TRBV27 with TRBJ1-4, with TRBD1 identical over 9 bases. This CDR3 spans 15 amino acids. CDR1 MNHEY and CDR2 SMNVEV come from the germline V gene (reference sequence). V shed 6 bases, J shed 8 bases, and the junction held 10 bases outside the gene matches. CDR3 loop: CASSPFGTGQEKLFF. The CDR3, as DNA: TGTGCCAGCAGCCCCTTCGGGACAGGGCAAGAAAAACTGTTTTTT.

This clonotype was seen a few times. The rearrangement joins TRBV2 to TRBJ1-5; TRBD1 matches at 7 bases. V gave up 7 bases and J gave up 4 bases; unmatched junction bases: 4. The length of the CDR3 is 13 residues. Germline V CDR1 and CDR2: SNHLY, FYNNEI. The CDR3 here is CASMGQSNQPQHF. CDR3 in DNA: TGTGCCAGCATGGGACAGTCAAATCAGCCCCAGCATTTT.

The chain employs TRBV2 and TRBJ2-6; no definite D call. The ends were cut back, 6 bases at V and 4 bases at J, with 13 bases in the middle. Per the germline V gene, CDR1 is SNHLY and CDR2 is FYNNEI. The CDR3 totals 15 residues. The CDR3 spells CASSTLGFGANVLTF. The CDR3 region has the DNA TGTGCCAGCAGCACCTTGGGGTTCGGGGCCAACGTCCTGACTTTC.

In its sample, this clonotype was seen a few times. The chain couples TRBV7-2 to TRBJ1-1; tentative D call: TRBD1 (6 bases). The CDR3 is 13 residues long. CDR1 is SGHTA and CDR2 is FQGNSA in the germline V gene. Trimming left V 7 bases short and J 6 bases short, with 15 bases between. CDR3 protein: CASTIGQSAEAFF. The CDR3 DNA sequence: TGTGCCAGCACCATTGGACAGTCCGCTGAAGCTTTCTTT. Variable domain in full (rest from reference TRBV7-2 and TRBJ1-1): GAGVSQSPSNKVTEKGKDVELRCDPISGHTALYWYRQSLGQGLEFLIYFQGNSAPDKSGLPSDRFSAERTGGSVSTLTIQRTQQEDSAVYLCASTIGQSAEAFFGQGTRLTVV.

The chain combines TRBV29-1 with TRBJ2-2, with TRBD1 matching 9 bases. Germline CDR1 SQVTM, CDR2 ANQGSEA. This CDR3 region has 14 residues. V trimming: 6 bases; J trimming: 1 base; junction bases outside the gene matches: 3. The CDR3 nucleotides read TGCAGCGTACGGGGACAGGGGAACACCGGGGAGCTGTTTTTT. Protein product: CSVRGQGNTGELFF.

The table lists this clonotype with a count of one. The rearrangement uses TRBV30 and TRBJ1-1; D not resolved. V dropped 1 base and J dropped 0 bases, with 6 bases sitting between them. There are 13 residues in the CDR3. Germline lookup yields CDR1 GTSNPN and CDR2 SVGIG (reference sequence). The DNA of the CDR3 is TGTGCCTGGAGTGGTATCTTGAACACTGAAGCTTTCTTT. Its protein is CAWSGILNTEAFF.

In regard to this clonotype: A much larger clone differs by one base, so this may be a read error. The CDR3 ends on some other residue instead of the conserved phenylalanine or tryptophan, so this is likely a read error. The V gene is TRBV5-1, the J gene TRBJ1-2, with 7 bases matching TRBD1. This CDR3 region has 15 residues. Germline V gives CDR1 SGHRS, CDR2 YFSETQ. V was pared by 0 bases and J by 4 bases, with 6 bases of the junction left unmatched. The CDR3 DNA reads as TGCGCCAGCAGCTTGGATGGGGACAGTTTCTATGGCTACACCTAC. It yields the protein CASSLDGDSFYGYTY.

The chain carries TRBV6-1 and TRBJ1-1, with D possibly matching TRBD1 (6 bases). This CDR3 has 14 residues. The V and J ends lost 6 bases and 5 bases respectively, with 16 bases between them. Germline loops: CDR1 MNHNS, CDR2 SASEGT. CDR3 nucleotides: TGTGCCAGCAGGACGTGGGGGGGGCTTACTGAAGCTTTCTTT. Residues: CASRTWGGLTEAFF.

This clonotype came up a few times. The CDR3 loop reads CSVVAGGDTQYF. DNA of the CDR3: TGCAGCGTTGTAGCGGGGGGAGATACGCAGTATTTT. This chain connects TRBV29-1 to TRBJ2-3, with 10 bases matching TRBD2. Germline V CDR1 and CDR2: SQVTM, ANQGSEA. The CDR3 extends over 12 amino acids. V lost 4 bases and J lost 5; bases outside the gene matches: 0.

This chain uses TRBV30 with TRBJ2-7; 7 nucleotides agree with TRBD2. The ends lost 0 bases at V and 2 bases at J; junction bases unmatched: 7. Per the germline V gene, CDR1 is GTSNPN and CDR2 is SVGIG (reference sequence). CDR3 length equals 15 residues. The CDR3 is CAWSVVWGGTYEQYF. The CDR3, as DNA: TGTGCCTGGAGTGTTGTCTGGGGGGGGACCTACGAGCAGTACTTC.

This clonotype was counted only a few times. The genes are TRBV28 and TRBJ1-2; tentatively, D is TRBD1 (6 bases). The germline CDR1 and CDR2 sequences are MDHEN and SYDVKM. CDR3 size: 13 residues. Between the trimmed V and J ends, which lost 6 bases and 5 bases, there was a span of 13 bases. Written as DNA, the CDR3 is TGTGCCAGCAGGCTCTCAGGGGTGTATGGCTACACCTTC. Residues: CASRLSGVYGYTF.